This T cell receptor (beta chain) emerged from a study of T-cell reconstitution after alpha-beta-depleted transplantation in children. Regarding the study as a whole: It was surviving recipient T cells and thymic progenitors that gave some patients high TCRbeta diversity at day 60. Most T-cell counts and diversity one year after the transplant came from T cells that were newly produced. As was reported, about two months after transplant, alpha-beta T cells came from several hundred expanded graft clones.

V lost 1 base and J 0 bases, leaving 10 bases between the germline ends. CDR1 is SEHNR, CDR2 FQNEAQ, per germline (reference sequence). The CDR3 contains 16 residues. Unique molecular identifiers were used to barcode this TCRbeta library. TCRdb reprocessed the PCR reads via MiXCR and lists one record per CDR3 protein. Counted here are more than 400,000 distinct CDR3 sequences, more than 9.5% occurring once; the ten biggest clones make up around 15%. In regard to this clonotype: The antigen is not known.

This chain uses TRBV7-9 with TRBJ2-1; D not resolved. Sequencing was performed on PBMCs, mostly from graft donor cells, taken 180 days after TCRalphabeta/CD19-depleted stem cell transplant. The TCR was taken from a female patient aged 2-10 years who had a stem cell transplant for aplastic anemia, so the T cells may come from the graft donor. The CDR3 DNA follows: TGTGCCAGCAGCTTAGGCTACCCCAGCTCCTACAATGAGCAGTTCTTC. Protein product: CASSLGYPSSYNEQFF. The variable domain in full, with the rest retrieved from reference TRBV7-9 and TRBJ2-1, is DTGVSQNPRHKITKRGQNVTFRCDPISEHNRLYWYRQTLGQGPEFLTYFQNEAQLEKSRLLSDRFSAERPKGSFSTLEIQRTEQGDSAMYLCASSLGYPSSYNEQFFGPGTRLTVL.